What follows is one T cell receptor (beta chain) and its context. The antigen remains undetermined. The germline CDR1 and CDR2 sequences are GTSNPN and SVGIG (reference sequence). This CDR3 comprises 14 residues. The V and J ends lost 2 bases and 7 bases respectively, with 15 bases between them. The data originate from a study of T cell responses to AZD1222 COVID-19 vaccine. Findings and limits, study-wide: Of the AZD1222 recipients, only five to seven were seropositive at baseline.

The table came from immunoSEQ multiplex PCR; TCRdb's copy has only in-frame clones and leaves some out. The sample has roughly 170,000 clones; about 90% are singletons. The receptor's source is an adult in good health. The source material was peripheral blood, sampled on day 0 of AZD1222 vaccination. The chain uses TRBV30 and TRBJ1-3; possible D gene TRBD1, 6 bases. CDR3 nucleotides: TGTGCCTGGAGTCTACAGGGAGGTGGTAACACCATATATTTT. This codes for CAWSLQGGGNTIYF.